One and the same sample provided the 24 T cell receptor beta chains below, sequenced in a study of blood T cell repertoires in COVID-19. The repertoire was sequenced with immunoSEQ multiplex PCR; TCRdb's copy has only in-frame clones and lacks some. The table lists 100,000 to 120,000 clones, over 75% of them singletons. The sequencing input was peripheral blood. The receptor set was obtained from a man aged 45-65 years with acute or convalescent COVID-19.

J is TRBJ1-5 and V is TRBV28, with 7 bases identical to TRBD1. Trimming cost V 3 bases and J 2 bases; bases outside gene matches: 4. Germline V gene sequence: CDR1 MDHEN, CDR2 SYDVKM. The CDR3 is 15 residues long. As DNA, the CDR3 is TGTGCCAGCAGTTTCCGGCAGGGGGGCAATCAGCCCCAGCATTTT. Amino acid sequence: CASSFRQGGNQPQHF.

The V gene is TRBV2, the J gene TRBJ1-2; maybe TRBD1 (5 bases). Germline values: CDR1 SNHLY, CDR2 FYNNEI. Trimming shortened V by 2 bases and J by 2 bases, and 9 bases separated the two germline ends. This CDR3 has 14 amino acids. The CDR3: CASSEQGLNYGYTF. The DNA of the CDR3 is TGTGCCAGCAGTGAACAGGGTCTCAACTATGGCTACACCTTC.

This chain links TRBV9 with TRBJ1-4, with a weak D call TRBD1 (5 bases). This CDR3 is 12 amino acids long. Germline CDR1 is SGDLS and CDR2 is YYNGEE. The germline V and J ends were trimmed by 3 bases and 8 bases, with 8 bases remaining between them. The CDR3 protein is CASSDRGEKLFF. In DNA form, the CDR3 reads TGTGCCAGCAGCGACCGGGGGGAAAAACTGTTTTTT.

CDR3 residues: CASSDTGVSPLHF. CDR3 DNA sequence: TGCGCCAGCAGTGATACAGGGGTTTCACCCCTCCACTTT. The chain uses TRBV10-1 and TRBJ1-6, with TRBD1 matching over 7 bases. The V gene end was trimmed by 3 bases and the J gene end by 9 bases; junction bases not matched to a gene: 2. The germline V gene encodes CDR1 WNHNN and CDR2 SYGVQD (reference sequence). The CDR3 contains 13 residues.

The genes are TRBV6-4 and TRBJ2-5; 14 bases align to TRBD2. J gave up 4 bases and V 5 bases, and 6 bases lay outside the gene matches. Per the germline V gene, CDR1 is MRHNA and CDR2 is SNTAGT. This CDR3 is built from 16 residues. CDR3 sequence (DNA): TGTGCCAGCAGTCTACCGACTAGCGGGAGGGGAGAGACCCAGTACTTC. This gives the protein CASSLPTSGRGETQYF.

CDR3 nucleotides: TGTGCCATCAGTGAGCGGGAGAATAACAATGAGCAGTTCTTC. Its translation is CAISERENNNEQFF. The V and J genes are TRBV10-3 and TRBJ2-1, with TRBD2 as a possible D gene (6 bases). Germline values: CDR1 ENHRY, CDR2 SYGVKD. The CDR3 spans 14 residues. V shed 2 bases and J shed 5 bases, with 10 bases lying between them.

The chain couples TRBV5-1 to TRBJ1-1, with unresolved D. V was clipped by 1 base and J by 4 bases, with 14 bases between them. Germline CDR1 reads SGHRS; CDR2 reads YFSETQ. The CDR3 contains 15 residues. The CDR3 nucleotides read TGCGCCAGCAGCTTGATGGGAGAGTATGGCACTGAAGCTTTCTTT. It specifies CASSLMGEYGTEAFF.

The chain carries TRBV12-5 and TRBJ1-5; 7 nucleotides match TRBD1. CDR1 is LGHNT and CDR2 is FRNRAP in the germline V gene. This CDR3 is built from 15 residues. The V and J ends lost 7 bases and 6 bases, in that order; junction bases with no gene match: 12. CDR3 protein: CASEPTGDPSQPQHF. CDR3 DNA: TGTGCTAGTGAACCTACAGGGGACCCTAGTCAGCCCCAGCATTTT. The whole variable domain, remainder taken from reference TRBV12-5 and TRBJ1-5, is DARVTQTPRHKVTEMGQEVTMRCQPILGHNTVFWYRQTMMQGLELLAYFRNRAPLDDSGMPKDRFSAEMPDATLATLKIQPSEPRDSAVYFCASEPTGDPSQPQHFGDGTRLSIL.

This chain uses TRBV6-1 with TRBJ2-2; a possible D gene is TRBD2 (6 bases). This CDR3 has 13 residues. V gave up 6 bases and J gave up 1 base, with 6 bases separating them. The germline gives CDR1 MNHNS, CDR2 SASEGT. The CDR3 is CASRGGNTGELFF. In nucleotides, the CDR3 is TGTGCCAGCAGGGGGGGGAACACCGGGGAGCTGTTTTTT.

DNA of the CDR3: TGTGCCAGCAGCCAATTACCGGGTCTCTCCTACGAGCAGTACTTC. Residues: CASSQLPGLSYEQYF. The V call is TRBV3-1 (or the pseudogene TRBV3-2), the J call TRBJ2-7; no clear D. Trimming took 2 bases from V and 0 from J, leaving 11 bases between them. Germline values: CDR1 LGHDT, CDR2 YNNKEL (reference sequence). The CDR3 has 15 residues.

This sequence joins TRBV7-6 and TRBJ2-7, with no clear D. Deletions cut 1 base from V and 3 bases from J, with 10 bases between. The germline V gene has CDR1 SGHVS and CDR2 FNYEAQ. The length of the CDR3 is 14 residues. As DNA, the CDR3 is TGTGCCAGCAGCTTAGGTGACACGTACTACGAGCAGTACTTC. It is translated as CASSLGDTYYEQYF. Full variable domain (remainder filled in from reference TRBV7-6 and TRBJ2-7): GAGVSQSPRYKVTKRGQDVALRCDPISGHVSLYWYRQALGQGPEFLTYFNYEAQQDKSGLPNDRFSAERPEGSISTLTIQRTEQRDSAMYRCASSLGDTYYEQYFGPGTRLTVT.

This clone was counted a single time. The chain uses TRBV29-1 and TRBJ2-5; 7 nucleotides match TRBD1. The trim removed 7 bases at V and 5 bases at J, leaving 7 bases unmatched. Germline CDR1 reads SQVTM; CDR2 reads ANQGSEA. This CDR3 has 12 amino acids. CDR3 loop: CSGATGWETQYF. The DNA for the CDR3 is TGCAGCGGAGCGACAGGGTGGGAGACCCAGTACTTC.

This chain links TRBV24-1 with TRBJ2-1; 15 bases map to TRBD2. From germline, CDR1 is KGHDR and CDR2 SFDVKD. After removal of 4 bases from V and 4 bases from J, the junction contained 25 bases not matched to a gene. The CDR3 loop spans 24 amino acids. The CDR3 loop is CATSDREVTPGTSGRQPIYNEQFF. The CDR3, as DNA: TGTGCCACCAGTGACCGGGAGGTTACCCCGGGGACTAGCGGGAGGCAACCTATATACAATGAGCAGTTCTTC.

This chain connects TRBV10-2 to TRBJ2-5; 8 bases match TRBD2. Looked up from germline, CDR1 is WSHSY and CDR2 is SAAADI. This CDR3 has 15 amino acids. Trimming at V came to 6 bases and at J to 2 bases, leaving 8 bases not matched to a gene. CDR3 sequence (DNA): TGCGCCAGCAGGGTTATAGCGGGGCTACAAGAGACCCAGTACTTC. This codes for CASRVIAGLQETQYF.

The chain is built from TRBV5-1 and TRBJ1-2, with TRBD1 matching 9 bases. V shed 0 bases, J shed 0 bases, and the junction held 0 bases outside the gene matches. The CDR3 sequence is 15 residues long. Germline V lookup: CDR1 SGHRS, CDR2 YFSETQ. CDR3 nucleotides: TGCGCCAGCAGCTTGGGACAGGGGGCTAACTATGGCTACACCTTC. Translation gives CASSLGQGANYGYTF.

This clone was picked up a small number of times. DNA for the CDR3: TGTGCCAGCAGCTTAGGACAGGGGCCCTATGGCTACACCTTC. Residues: CASSLGQGPYGYTF. V usage is TRBV7-6 and J usage is TRBJ1-2; 8 bases agree with TRBD1. Trimming at V came to 1 base and at J to 4 bases, leaving 2 bases not matched to a gene. Germline CDR1 reads SGHVS; CDR2 reads FNYEAQ. CDR3 length: 14 residues.

The CDR3 region is CASSWGLASTDTQYF. In DNA form, the CDR3 reads TGTGCCAGCAGTTGGGGACTAGCAAGCACAGATACGCAGTATTTT. This rearrangement joins TRBV28 to TRBJ2-3, with TRBD2 identical over 9 bases. Germline V lookup: CDR1 MDHEN, CDR2 SYDVKM. The CDR3 consists of 15 residues. V trimming: 4 bases; J trimming: 0 bases; junction bases outside the gene matches: 2.

The chain couples TRBV30 to TRBJ1-2; TRBD1 aligns across 9 bases. CDR1 and CDR2 from the germline V gene are GTSNPN and SVGIG (reference sequence). Trimming at V came to 2 bases and at J to 2 bases, leaving 6 bases not matched to a gene. The CDR3 runs to 15 residues. CDR3 protein: CAWSKRTGVNYGYTF. The CDR3, as DNA: TGTGCCTGGAGTAAAAGGACAGGGGTAAACTATGGCTACACCTTC.

This chain joins TRBV3-1 (or the pseudogene TRBV3-2) and TRBJ2-1, with 12 bases matching TRBD2. Germline lookup yields CDR1 LGHDT and CDR2 YNNKEL (reference sequence). J was trimmed by 8 bases and V by 4 bases; bases with no gene match: 9. The CDR3 is 16 residues long. CDR3 region: CASSPFASGGADEQFF. DNA for the CDR3: TGTGCCAGCAGCCCTTTTGCTAGCGGGGGGGCAGATGAGCAGTTCTTC.

The chain combines TRBV11-2 with TRBJ2-7; TRBD2 might be the D (6 bases). CDR3 length: 15 residues. CDR1 SGHAT and CDR2 FQNNGV come from the germline V gene. The V and J ends lost 8 bases and 4 bases respectively, with 21 bases between them. In DNA form, the CDR3 reads TGTGCCAGCGCGAAGGAGGGGAGTATGAGTTACGAGCAGTACTTC. Protein product: CASAKEGSMSYEQYF.

The rearrangement links TRBV7-3 to TRBJ1-1; 7 bases line up with TRBD1. V shed 4 bases, J shed 5 bases, and the junction held 4 bases outside the gene matches. The germline gives CDR1 SGHTA, CDR2 FQGTGA. This CDR3 has 13 amino acids. CDR3 residues: CASSSTGSTEAFF. The CDR3 DNA is TGTGCCAGCAGCTCGACAGGGAGTACTGAAGCTTTCTTT.

The chain links TRBV19 to TRBJ1-1; the match to TRBD1 covers 7 bases. Germline V CDR1 and CDR2: LNHDA, SQIVND (reference sequence). Trimming cost V 3 bases and J 4 bases; bases outside gene matches: 2. The CDR3 has 13 residues. DNA of the CDR3: TGTGCCAGTAGTATCGGACAGGTCACTGAAGCTTTCTTT. It specifies CASSIGQVTEAFF.

The V and J genes are TRBV29-1 and TRBJ1-2; D uncertain. The CDR3 runs to 13 residues. Germline CDR1 SQVTM, CDR2 ANQGSEA. V shed 2 bases and J shed 6 bases, with 13 bases lying between them. CDR3 nucleotides: TGCAGCGTTGAAAGTCGGGTCCCTGATGGCTACACCTTC. Translated: CSVESRVPDGYTF. Full variable domain (rest looked up from reference TRBV29-1 and TRBJ1-2): SAVISQKPSRDICQRGTSLTIQCQVDSQVTMMFWYRQQPGQSLTLIATANQGSEATYESGFVIDKFPISRPNLTFSTLTVSNMSPEDSSIYLCSVESRVPDGYTFGSGTRLTVV.

This rearrangement joins TRBV5-4 to TRBJ2-1, with D possibly TRBD2 on 6 matching bases. Looked up from germline, CDR1 is SGHNT and CDR2 is YYREEE (reference sequence). This CDR3 region has 12 residues. Trimming removed 4 bases at V and 10 bases at J, with 12 bases between. The chain's CDR3 is CASSLGTPEQFF. The CDR3 DNA reads TGTGCCAGCAGCCTTGGGACTCCGGAGCAGTTCTTC.